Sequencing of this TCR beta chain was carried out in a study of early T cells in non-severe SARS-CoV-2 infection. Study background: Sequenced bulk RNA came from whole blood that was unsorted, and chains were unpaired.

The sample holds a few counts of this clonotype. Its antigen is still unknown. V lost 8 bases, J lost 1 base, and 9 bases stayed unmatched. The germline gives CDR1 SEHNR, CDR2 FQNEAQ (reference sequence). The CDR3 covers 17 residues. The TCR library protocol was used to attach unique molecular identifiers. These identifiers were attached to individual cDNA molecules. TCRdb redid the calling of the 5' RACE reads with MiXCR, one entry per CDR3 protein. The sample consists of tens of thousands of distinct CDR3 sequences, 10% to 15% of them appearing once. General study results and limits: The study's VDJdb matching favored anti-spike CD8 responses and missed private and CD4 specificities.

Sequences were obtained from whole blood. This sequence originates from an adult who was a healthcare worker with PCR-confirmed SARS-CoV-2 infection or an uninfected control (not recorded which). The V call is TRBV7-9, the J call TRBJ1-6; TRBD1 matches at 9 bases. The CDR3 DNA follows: TGTGCCAGCCAAAAGGGACAGGGTCTATCCTATAATTCACCCCTCCACTTT. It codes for CASQKGQGLSYNSPLHF.